Included here is one TCR beta chain sequence, with context. Naivety among CD8 cells was defined by CD45RO negativity and positive CCR7 selection, thereby excluding terminally differentiated effector memory CD45RA+ cells. The data stem from a study of shared clonotypes between healthy human individuals. Turning to the study itself: Used for every donor were three CD4 naive, three CD4 memory, two CD8 naive and one CD8 memory plate.

Trimming took off 7 bases at V and 10 bases at J, with 11 bases between the two ends. This CDR3 is 12 amino acids long. Germline lookup yields CDR1 SEHNR and CDR2 FQNEAQ (reference sequence). The genomic DNA of each subset was split evenly across several immunoSEQ plates. The protocol was immunoSEQ multiplex PCR, while the TCRdb copy is restricted to in-frame clones and leaves out a portion. Of about 2.1 million clones in the sample, under 95% were seen once. This TCR derives from a man aged 18 to 29 in good health. Some clones in this sample may be carry-over from other donors' samples. J is TRBJ1-6 and V is TRBV7-9, with D perhaps matching TRBD1 (5 bases). Input material: naive CD8+ T cells from PBMCs. The CDR3 loop reads CASKAGNSPLHF. The CDR3, as DNA: TGTGCCAGCAAGGCAGGGAACTCACCCCTCCACTTT.